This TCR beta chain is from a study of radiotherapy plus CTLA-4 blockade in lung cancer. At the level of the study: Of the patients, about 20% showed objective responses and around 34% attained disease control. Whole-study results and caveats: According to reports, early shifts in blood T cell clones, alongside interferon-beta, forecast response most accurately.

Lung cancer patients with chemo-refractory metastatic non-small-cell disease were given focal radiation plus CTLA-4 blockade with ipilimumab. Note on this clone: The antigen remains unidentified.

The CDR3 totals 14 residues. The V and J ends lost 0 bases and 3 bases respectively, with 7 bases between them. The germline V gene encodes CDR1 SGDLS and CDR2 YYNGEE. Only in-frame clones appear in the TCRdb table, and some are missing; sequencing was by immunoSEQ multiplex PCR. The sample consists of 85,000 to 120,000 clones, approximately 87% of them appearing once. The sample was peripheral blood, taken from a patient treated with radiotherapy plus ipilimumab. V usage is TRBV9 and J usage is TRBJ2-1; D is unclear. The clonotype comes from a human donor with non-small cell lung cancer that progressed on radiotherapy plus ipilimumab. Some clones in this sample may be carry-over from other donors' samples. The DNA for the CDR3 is TGTGCCAGCAGCGTAGCGGCAGTCTACAATGAGCAGTTCTTC. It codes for CASSVAAVYNEQFF.